One and the same sample provided the 18 T cell receptor beta chains below, sequenced in a study of blood T cell repertoires in COVID-19. The assay was immunoSEQ multiplex PCR, and TCRdb's table has in-frame clones only and misses some. This table holds about 230,000 clones, roughly 90% found once. Sample: peripheral blood. Source of these receptors: an older woman with acute or convalescent COVID-19.

The chain combines TRBV2 with TRBJ1-2; D unclear. V was shortened by 6 bases and J by 0 bases, with 11 bases between the two germline ends. Germline V gives CDR1 SNHLY, CDR2 FYNNEI. This CDR3 spans 14 amino acids. Here the CDR3 reads CASRKEGTNYGYTF. The CDR3, as DNA: TGTGCCAGCAGGAAGGAGGGTACTAACTATGGCTACACCTTC.

This clone has a single count. The gene calls are TRBV5-4 and TRBJ1-2; TRBD1 agrees at 9 bases. V lost 2 bases and J lost 8; bases outside the gene matches: 7. Germline assignment: CDR1 SGHNT and CDR2 YYREEE (reference sequence). This CDR3 contains 14 residues. The CDR3 is CASSFLGGQGGYTF. CDR3 DNA sequence: TGTGCCAGCAGCTTCCTAGGGGGACAGGGAGGCTACACCTTC.

The chain employs TRBV30 and TRBJ2-1; D remains unclear. Trimming removed 3 bases from V and 6 bases from J, with 12 bases in between. CDR3 length: 13 residues. From germline, CDR1 is GTSNPN and CDR2 SVGIG (reference sequence). Written as DNA, the CDR3 is TGTGCCTGGAGCGGCAGAGGCGGCAATGAGCAGTTCTTC. It specifies CAWSGRGGNEQFF.

The rearrangement joins TRBV3-1 (or the pseudogene TRBV3-2) to TRBJ1-2; tentatively, D is TRBD1 (6 bases). The CDR3 is made up of 15 amino acids. V lost 1 base and J 4 bases, leaving 13 bases between the germline ends. CDR1 is LGHDT, CDR2 YNNKEL, per germline (reference sequence). The CDR3 nucleotides read TGTGCCAGCAGCCAAGCCGCGGGGGCGGGCTATGGCTACACCTTC. This sequence encodes CASSQAAGAGYGYTF.

This sequence joins TRBV10-3 and TRBJ1-6; 7 bases line up with TRBD1. The CDR3 contains 14 residues. Germline V gene lookup returns CDR1 ENHRY and CDR2 SYGVKD. V shed 2 bases, J shed 7 bases, and the junction held 2 bases outside the gene matches. The CDR3 protein is CAISEAGGNSPLHF. The CDR3, as DNA: TGTGCCATCAGTGAGGCAGGGGGGAATTCACCCCTCCACTTT.

The chain couples TRBV23-1 to TRBJ2-7; D uncertain. TRBV23-1 is labeled an ORF, and its function is uncertain. The CDR3 contains 16 residues. V shed 2 bases and J shed 1 base, with 15 bases lying between them. This CDR3 is CASSQIKVRPSYEQYF. For the CDR3, the DNA is TGCGCCAGCAGTCAAATTAAGGTCAGGCCGTCCTACGAGCAGTACTTC.

This clone was detected a few times. The gene calls are TRBV19 and TRBJ2-7, with D tentatively TRBD2 (7 bases). V was shortened by 5 bases and J by 6 bases, with 17 bases between the two germline ends. CDR3 size: 14 residues. Germline CDR1 and CDR2: LNHDA and SQIVND (reference sequence). CDR3 coding DNA: TGTGCCAGTAGTCTCCGGGCGGGGGCATCCGAGCAGTACTTC. It codes for CASSLRAGASEQYF.

The gene calls are TRBV6-5 and TRBJ1-2; D call uncertain. V was clipped by 6 bases and J by 4 bases, with 9 bases between them. CDR3 size: 12 residues. CDR1 and CDR2 (germline): MNHEY, SVGAGI. CDR3 bases: TGTGCCAGCAGCACCGGTCTCTATGGCTACACCTTC. Translating it yields CASSTGLYGYTF.

This chain links TRBV3-1 (or the pseudogene TRBV3-2) with TRBJ2-5; D unclear. The V end lost 3 bases, the J end lost 3 bases, and 11 bases lay between the germline ends. CDR1 and CDR2 from the germline V gene are LGHDT and YNNKEL (reference sequence). This CDR3 is 14 amino acids long. DNA for the CDR3: TGTGCCAGCAGCCATAGCTGGGTAAAAGAGACCCAGTACTTC. Translated, it gives CASSHSWVKETQYF.

The V call is TRBV11-3, the J call TRBJ1-1, with 11 bases aligning to TRBD1. This CDR3 spans 15 amino acids. The ends lost 5 bases at V and 5 bases at J; junction bases unmatched: 7. Germline assignment: CDR1 SGHNT and CDR2 YENEEA. CDR3: CASSAEGTGGTEAFF. The CDR3 DNA reads TGTGCCAGCAGCGCGGAAGGGACAGGGGGAACTGAAGCTTTCTTT.

A word on this clone: Relative to the germline gene, one junction end is altered; a read error may explain this. The V gene is TRBV7-7, the J gene TRBJ2-5; 8 bases are a match to TRBD2. The CDR3 has 14 amino acids. Per the germline V gene, CDR1 is SSHAT and CDR2 is FNYEAQ (reference sequence). The chain's CDR3 is CASSRSGVQETQYF. CDR3 DNA sequence: TGTGCTAGCAGTCGTAGCGGGGTCCAAGAGACCCAGTACTTC.

The chain is built from TRBV19 and TRBJ2-7; 8 bases fit TRBD1. Germline assignment: CDR1 LNHDA and CDR2 SQIVND (reference sequence). V lost 4 bases to trimming and J lost 3 bases; unmatched junction nucleotides: 8. CDR3 length equals 15 residues. The CDR3 loop is CASSTDGQGNYEQYF. In nucleotides, the CDR3 is TGTGCCAGTAGTACGGACGGACAGGGCAACTACGAGCAGTACTTC. Full variable domain (remainder filled in from reference TRBV19 and TRBJ2-7): DGGITQSPKYLFRKEGQNVTLSCEQNLNHDAMYWYRQDPGQGLRLIYYSQIVNDFQKGDIAEGYSVSREKKESFPLTVTSAQKNPTAFYLCASSTDGQGNYEQYFGPGTRLTVT.

The V and J genes are TRBV7-2 and TRBJ2-7, with 8 bases that match TRBD1. After removal of 2 bases from V and 2 bases from J, the junction contained 5 bases not matched to a gene. The CDR3 is 15 residues long. Germline V CDR1 and CDR2: SGHTA, FQGNSA. The CDR3 region is CASSLQTGEAYEQYF. CDR3 in DNA: TGTGCCAGCAGCTTACAGACAGGGGAAGCCTACGAGCAGTACTTC.

The genes are TRBV5-1 and TRBJ2-7, with D maybe TRBD1 (6 bases). The V gene lost 0 bases and the J gene lost 9 bases, with 19 bases spanning the gap. Germline CDR1 SGHRS, CDR2 YFSETQ. The CDR3 spans 15 residues. The CDR3 coding sequence is TGCGCCAGCAGCTTGGTAGGACAGACCTTTGAGTGGCAGTACTTC. The encoded protein is CASSLVGQTFEWQYF. The whole variable domain, filled in from reference TRBV5-1 and TRBJ2-7, reads KAGVTQTPRYLIKTRGQQVTLSCSPISGHRSVSWYQQTPGQGLQFLFEYFSETQRNKGNFPGRFSGRQFSNSRSEMNVSTLELGDSALYLCASSLVGQTFEWQYFGPGTRLTVT.

The chain carries TRBV28 and TRBJ2-3; 10 bases align to TRBD2. The length of the CDR3 is 15 residues. CDR1 and CDR2 (germline): MDHEN, SYDVKM. V shed 3 bases and J 4 bases; nucleotides not matched to a gene: 4. The CDR3 bases are TGTGCCAGCAGTTTCCCTAGCGGGAGCGCAGATACGCAGTATTTT. It codes for CASSFPSGSADTQYF.

The chain employs TRBV30 and TRBJ2-1; a weak D match, TRBD2 (6 bases). The V end was cut by 6 bases, the J end by 6 bases, with 18 bases between. Germline CDR1 reads GTSNPN; CDR2 reads SVGIG (reference sequence). The CDR3 consists of 14 residues. The chain's CDR3 is CACTKGTGSNEQFF. The CDR3 coding sequence is TGTGCCTGCACCAAGGGGACTGGGTCCAATGAGCAGTTCTTC.

A remark on this clone: At one end, the junction sequence differs from germline, possibly due to a read error. The rearrangement uses TRBV3-1 (or the pseudogene TRBV3-2) and TRBJ2-3; unclear D gene. Looked up from germline, CDR1 is LGHDT and CDR2 is YNNKEL (reference sequence). This CDR3 has 14 residues. CDR3 nucleotide sequence: TGTGCCAGCAGCCAAGGAGGTAGCACAAATACGCAGTATTTT. Amino acids: CASSQGGSTNTQYF.

The V and J genes are TRBV29-1 and TRBJ1-2; 7 bases match TRBD1. V was pared by 7 bases and J by 4 bases, with 9 bases of the junction left unmatched. The CDR3 sequence is 13 residues long. Germline CDR1 and CDR2: SQVTM and ANQGSEA. CDR3 residues: CSAHDRATYGYTF. In nucleotides, the CDR3 is TGCAGCGCCCACGACAGGGCGACCTATGGCTACACCTTC.